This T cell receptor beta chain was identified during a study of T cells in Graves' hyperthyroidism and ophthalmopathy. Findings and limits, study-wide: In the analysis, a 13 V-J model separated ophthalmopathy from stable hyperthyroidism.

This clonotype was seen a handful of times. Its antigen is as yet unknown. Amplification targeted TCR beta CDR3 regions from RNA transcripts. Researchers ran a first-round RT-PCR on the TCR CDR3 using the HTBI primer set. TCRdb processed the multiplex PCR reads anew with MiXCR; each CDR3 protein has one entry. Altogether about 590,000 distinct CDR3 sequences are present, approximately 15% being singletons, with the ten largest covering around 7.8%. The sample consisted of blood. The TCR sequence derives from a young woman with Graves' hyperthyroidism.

In DNA, the CDR3 is TGTGCCAGCAGCTTATACGACAGGCCCTACGAGCAGTACTTC. This gives the protein CASSLYDRPYEQYF. The chain couples TRBV7-9 to TRBJ2-7; weak D call: TRBD1 (6 bases). The CDR3 spans 14 residues. V shed 2 bases and J shed 2 bases, with 10 bases lying between them. Germline CDR1 SEHNR, CDR2 FQNEAQ (reference sequence).